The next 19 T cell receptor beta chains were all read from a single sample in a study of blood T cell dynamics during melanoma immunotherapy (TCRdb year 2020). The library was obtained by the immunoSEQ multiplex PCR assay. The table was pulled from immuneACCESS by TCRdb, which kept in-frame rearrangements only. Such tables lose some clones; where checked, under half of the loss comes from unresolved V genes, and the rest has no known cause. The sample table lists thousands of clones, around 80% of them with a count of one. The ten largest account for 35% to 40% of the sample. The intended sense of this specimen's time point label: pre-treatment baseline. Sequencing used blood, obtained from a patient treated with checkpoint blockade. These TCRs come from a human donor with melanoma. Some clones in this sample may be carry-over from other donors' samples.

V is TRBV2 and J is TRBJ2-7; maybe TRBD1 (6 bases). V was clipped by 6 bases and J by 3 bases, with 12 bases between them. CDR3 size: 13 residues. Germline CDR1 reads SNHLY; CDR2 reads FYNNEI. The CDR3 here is CASRGGWGYEQYF. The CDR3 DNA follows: TGTGCCAGCAGAGGGGGTTGGGGCTACGAGCAGTACTTC.

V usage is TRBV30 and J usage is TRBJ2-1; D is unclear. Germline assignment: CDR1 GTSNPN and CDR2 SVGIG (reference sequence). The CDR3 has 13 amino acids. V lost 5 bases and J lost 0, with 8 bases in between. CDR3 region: CAWSRASYNEQFF. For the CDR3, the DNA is TGTGCCTGGTCTCGGGCCTCCTACAATGAGCAGTTCTTC.

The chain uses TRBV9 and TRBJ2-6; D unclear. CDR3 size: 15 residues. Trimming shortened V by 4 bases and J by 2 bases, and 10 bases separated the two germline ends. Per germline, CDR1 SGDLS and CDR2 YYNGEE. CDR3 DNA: TGTGCCAGCAGCCCCACTGTCCCTGGGGCCAACGTCCTGACTTTC. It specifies CASSPTVPGANVLTF.

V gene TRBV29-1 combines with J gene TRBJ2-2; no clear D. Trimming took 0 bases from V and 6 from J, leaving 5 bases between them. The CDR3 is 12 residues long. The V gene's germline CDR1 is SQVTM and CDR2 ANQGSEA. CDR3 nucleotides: TGCAGCGTTGAAGATCGGGCCGGGGAGCTGTTTTTT. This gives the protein CSVEDRAGELFF.

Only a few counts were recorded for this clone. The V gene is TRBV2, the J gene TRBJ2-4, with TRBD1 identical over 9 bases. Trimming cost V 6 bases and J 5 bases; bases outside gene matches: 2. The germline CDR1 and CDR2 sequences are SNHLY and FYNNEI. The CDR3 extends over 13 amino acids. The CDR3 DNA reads TGTGCCAGCAGCGGACAGGGGCAAAACATTCAGTACTTC. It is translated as CASSGQGQNIQYF.

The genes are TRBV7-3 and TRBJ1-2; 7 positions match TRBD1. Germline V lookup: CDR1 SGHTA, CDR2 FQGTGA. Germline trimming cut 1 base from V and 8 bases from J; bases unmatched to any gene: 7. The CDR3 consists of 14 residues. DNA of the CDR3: TGTGCCAGCAGCTTAATAGGGGGCGCCGACGGCTACACCTTC. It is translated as CASSLIGGADGYTF.

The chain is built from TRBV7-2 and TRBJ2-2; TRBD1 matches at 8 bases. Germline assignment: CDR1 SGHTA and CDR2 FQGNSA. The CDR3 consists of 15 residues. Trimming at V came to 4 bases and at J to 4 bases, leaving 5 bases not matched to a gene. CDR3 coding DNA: TGTGCCAGCAGCTACCAGGGGGCGGTCACCGGGGAGCTGTTTTTT. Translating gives CASSYQGAVTGELFF.

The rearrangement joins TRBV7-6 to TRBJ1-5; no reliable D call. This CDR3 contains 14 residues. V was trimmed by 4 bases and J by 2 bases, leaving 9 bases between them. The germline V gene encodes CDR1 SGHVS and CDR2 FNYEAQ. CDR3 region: CASSSGIGNQPQHF. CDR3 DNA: TGTGCCAGCAGCTCAGGTATTGGCAATCAGCCCCAGCATTTT.

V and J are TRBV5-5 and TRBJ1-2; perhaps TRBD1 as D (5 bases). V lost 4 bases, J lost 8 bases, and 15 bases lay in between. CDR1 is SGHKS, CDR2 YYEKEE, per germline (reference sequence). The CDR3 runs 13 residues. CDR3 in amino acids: CASSKGQGDGYTF. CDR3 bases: TGTGCCAGCAGCAAGGGCCAGGGAGACGGCTACACCTTC.

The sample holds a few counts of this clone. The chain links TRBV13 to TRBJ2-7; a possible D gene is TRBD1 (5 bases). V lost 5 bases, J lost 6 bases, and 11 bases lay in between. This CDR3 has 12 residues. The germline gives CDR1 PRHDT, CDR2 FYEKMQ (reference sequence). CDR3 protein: CASSQDRSEQYF. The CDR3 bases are TGTGCCAGCAGCCAAGACAGATCCGAGCAGTACTTC.

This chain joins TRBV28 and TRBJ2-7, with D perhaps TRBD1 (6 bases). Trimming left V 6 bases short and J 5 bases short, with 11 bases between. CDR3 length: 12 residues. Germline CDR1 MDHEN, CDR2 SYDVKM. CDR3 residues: CASSPDSHEQYF. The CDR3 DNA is TGTGCCAGCAGCCCGGACAGCCACGAGCAGTACTTC.

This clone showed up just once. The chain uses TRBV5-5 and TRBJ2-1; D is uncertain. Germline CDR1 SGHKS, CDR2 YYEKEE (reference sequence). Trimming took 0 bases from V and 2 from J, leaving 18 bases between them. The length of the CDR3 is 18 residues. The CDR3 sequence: CASSLGDYVGGPYNEQFF. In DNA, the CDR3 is TGTGCCAGCAGCTTGGGGGATTACGTCGGTGGCCCCTACAATGAGCAGTTCTTC.

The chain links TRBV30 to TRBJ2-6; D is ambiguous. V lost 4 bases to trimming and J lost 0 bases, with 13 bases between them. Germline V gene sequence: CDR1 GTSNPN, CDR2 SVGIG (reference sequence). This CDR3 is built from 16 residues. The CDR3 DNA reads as TGTGCCTGGACAGAACCTCGGGCCTCTGGGGCCAACGTCCTGACTTTC. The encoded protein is CAWTEPRASGANVLTF.

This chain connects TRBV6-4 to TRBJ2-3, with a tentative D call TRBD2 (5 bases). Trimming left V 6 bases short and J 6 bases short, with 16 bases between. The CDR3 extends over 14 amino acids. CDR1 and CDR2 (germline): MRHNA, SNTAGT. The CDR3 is CASSRLIGEDTQYF. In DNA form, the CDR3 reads TGTGCCAGCAGCCGCCTTATTGGGGAGGATACGCAGTATTTT.

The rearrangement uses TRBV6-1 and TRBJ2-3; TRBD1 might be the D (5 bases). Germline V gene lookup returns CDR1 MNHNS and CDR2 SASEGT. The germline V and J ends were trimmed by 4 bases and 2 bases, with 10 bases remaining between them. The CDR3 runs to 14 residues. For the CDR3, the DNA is TGTGCCAGCAGTGGACAGTTAAACACAGATACGCAGTATTTT. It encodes CASSGQLNTDTQYF.

The CDR3 protein is CASSFNAGGPDTQYF. CDR3 bases: TGTGCCAGCAGTTTTAATGCGGGAGGGCCAGATACGCAGTATTTT. The chain couples TRBV28 to TRBJ2-3; TRBD2 matches at 9 bases. Germline CDR1 MDHEN, CDR2 SYDVKM. The CDR3 consists of 15 residues. With 3 bases clipped from V and 4 bases from J, the junction kept 5 bases outside the gene matches.

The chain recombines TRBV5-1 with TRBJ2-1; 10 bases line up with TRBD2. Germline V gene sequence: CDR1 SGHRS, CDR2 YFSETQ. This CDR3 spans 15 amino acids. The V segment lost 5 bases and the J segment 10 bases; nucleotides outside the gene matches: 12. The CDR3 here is CASRVGLAGAQEQFF. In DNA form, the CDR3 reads TGCGCCAGCAGGGTGGGGCTAGCGGGGGCACAGGAGCAGTTCTTC.

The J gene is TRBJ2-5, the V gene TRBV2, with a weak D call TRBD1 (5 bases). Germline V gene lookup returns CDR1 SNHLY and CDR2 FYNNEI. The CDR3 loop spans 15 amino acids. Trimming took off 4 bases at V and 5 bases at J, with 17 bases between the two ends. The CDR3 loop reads CASSVGSHPGETQYF. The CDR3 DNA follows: TGTGCCAGCAGTGTAGGATCCCATCCAGGGGAGACCCAGTACTTC.

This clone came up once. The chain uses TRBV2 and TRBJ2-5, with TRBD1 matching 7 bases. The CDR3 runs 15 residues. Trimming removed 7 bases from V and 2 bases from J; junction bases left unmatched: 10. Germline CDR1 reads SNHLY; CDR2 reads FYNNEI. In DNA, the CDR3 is TGTGCCAGCATCGACAGGACAGGTGGGCAAGAGACCCAGTACTTC. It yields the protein CASIDRTGGQETQYF.